This T cell receptor (beta chain) is from a study of human T cells and chemical hapten exposure. Looking at the study overall: Slight volume differences across pooled libraries mainly accounted for varying per-sample TCR yields. The study, taken as a whole, reports: The number of TCRs over 1 in 1000 frequency stayed unchanged after DPC.

Unique molecular identifiers were linked by the library to individual cDNA molecules. Per the authors' pipeline: Samples held a median of approximately 96,000 TCRs, range 23,224–690,600. In TCRdb, the RACE reads were re-called with MiXCR into one record per CDR3 protein. The V and J calls reflect TCRdb's pipeline rather than the authors' work. The sample includes 100,000 to 150,000 distinct CDR3 sequences, about 9% of them seen just once. The CDR3 runs 16 residues. Per germline, CDR1 LGHDT and CDR2 YNNKEL (reference sequence). Trimming removed 1 base at V and 4 bases at J, with 15 bases between. Time point described: healthy volunteer bleed at 2 weeks. Total RNA extraction was carried out from unfractionated whole blood. This clonotype showed up many times. Its antigen is not known.

The origin of this receptor is a male donor in good health. Some clones in this sample may be carry-over from other donors' samples. Sequenced: whole blood. The chain carries TRBV3-1 and TRBJ2-3, with D perhaps assigned TRBD1 or TRBD2 (5 bases each). CDR3 protein: CASSQGEGLRSDTQYF. CDR3 nucleotides: TGTGCCAGCAGCCAAGGAGAGGGGCTTCGTTCAGATACGCAGTATTTT.